Below are 2 T cell receptor beta chains sequenced from a single sample in a study of T cell repertoires in cytomegalovirus infection. Antigens for these TCRs are unknown. One entry per CDR3 protein, called by TCRdb with MiXCR from the reads. This table has roughly 700,000 distinct CDR3 sequences, roughly 30% appearing once. The sample consisted of cultured PBMCs, taken from culture after CMV antigen stimulation. These receptors were collected from a human donor in good health (CMV status not recorded). Some clones in this sample may be carry-over from other donors' samples.

This chain connects TRBV6-5 to TRBJ1-6; no clear D gene. Per the germline V gene, CDR1 is MNHEY and CDR2 is SVGAGI. CDR3 length: 15 amino acids. V was cut by 4 bases and J by 8 bases, with 15 bases left in between. This CDR3 reads CASSFGRQTYSPLHF. CDR3 nucleotide sequence: TGTGCCAGCAGTTTCGGCAGGCAAACTTATTCACCCCTCCACTTT.

The table lists this clonotype with a few counts. The V gene is TRBV7-2, the J gene TRBJ2-2; possible D gene TRBD1, 5 bases. This CDR3 contains 13 residues. The V gene lost 1 base and the J gene lost 7 bases, with 7 bases spanning the gap. The germline V gene encodes CDR1 SGHTA and CDR2 FQGNSA. The CDR3 loop reads CASSLVTGGELFF. For the CDR3, the DNA is TGTGCCAGCAGCTTAGTTACAGGCGGGGAGCTGTTTTTT.